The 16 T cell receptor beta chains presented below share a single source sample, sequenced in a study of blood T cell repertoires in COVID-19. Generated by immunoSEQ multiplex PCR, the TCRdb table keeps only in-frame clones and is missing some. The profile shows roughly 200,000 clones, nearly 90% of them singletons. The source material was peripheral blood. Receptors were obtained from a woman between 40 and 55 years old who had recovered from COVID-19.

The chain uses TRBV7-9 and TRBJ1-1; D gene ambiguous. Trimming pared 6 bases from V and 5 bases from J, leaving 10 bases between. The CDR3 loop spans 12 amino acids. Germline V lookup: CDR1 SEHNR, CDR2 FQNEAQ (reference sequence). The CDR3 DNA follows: TGTGCCAGCAGTAACCGGGGAACTGAAGCTTTCTTT. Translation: CASSNRGTEAFF.

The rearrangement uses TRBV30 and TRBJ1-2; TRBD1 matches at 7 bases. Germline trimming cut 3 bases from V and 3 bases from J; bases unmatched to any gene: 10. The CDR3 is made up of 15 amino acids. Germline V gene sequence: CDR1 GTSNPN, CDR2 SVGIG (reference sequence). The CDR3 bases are TGTGCCTGGAGCGACGTCGGGCAGGGGGACTATGGCTACACCTTC. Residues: CAWSDVGQGDYGYTF.

The CDR3 region is CASASWGGLAYNEQFF. The CDR3 DNA sequence: TGTGCTAGTGCCTCGTGGGGGGGACTAGCCTACAATGAGCAGTTCTTC. The V gene is TRBV12-5, the J gene TRBJ2-1, with 8 positions matching TRBD2. V dropped 7 bases and J dropped 2; count of bases not matched to a gene: 10. The CDR3 is 16 amino acids. Germline V gene lookup returns CDR1 LGHNT and CDR2 FRNRAP.

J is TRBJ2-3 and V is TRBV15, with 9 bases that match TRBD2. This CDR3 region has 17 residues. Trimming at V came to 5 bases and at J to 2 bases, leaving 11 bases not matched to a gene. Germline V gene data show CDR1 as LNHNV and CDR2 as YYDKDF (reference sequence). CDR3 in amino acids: CATSRRRTSADTDTQYF. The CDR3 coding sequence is TGTGCCACCAGCCGTCGCCGGACTAGCGCAGACACAGATACGCAGTATTTT.

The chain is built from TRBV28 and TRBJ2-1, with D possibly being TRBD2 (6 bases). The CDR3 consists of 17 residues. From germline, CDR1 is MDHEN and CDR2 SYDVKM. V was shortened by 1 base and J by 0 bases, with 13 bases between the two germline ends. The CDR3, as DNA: TGTGCCAGCAGTTTATTTCCTTCCGGGGGCTCCTACAATGAGCAGTTCTTC. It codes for CASSLFPSGGSYNEQFF.

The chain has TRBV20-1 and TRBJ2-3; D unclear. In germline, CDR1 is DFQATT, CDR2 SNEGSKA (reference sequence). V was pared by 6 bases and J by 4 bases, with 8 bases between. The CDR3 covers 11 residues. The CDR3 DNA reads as TGCAGTGCCGAGCGCGCAGATACGCAGTATTTT. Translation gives CSAERADTQYF.

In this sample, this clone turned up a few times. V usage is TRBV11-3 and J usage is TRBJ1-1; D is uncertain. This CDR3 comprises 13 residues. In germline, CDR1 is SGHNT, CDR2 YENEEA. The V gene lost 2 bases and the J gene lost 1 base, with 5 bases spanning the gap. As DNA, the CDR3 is TGTGCCAGCAGCTTAACAGAGAACACTGAAGCTTTCTTT. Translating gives CASSLTENTEAFF.

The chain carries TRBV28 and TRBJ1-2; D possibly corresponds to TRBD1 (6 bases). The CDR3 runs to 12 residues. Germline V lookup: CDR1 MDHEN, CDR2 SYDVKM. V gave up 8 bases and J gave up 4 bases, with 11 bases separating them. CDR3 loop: CASADRPYGYTF. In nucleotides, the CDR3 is TGTGCCAGCGCGGACAGACCCTATGGCTACACCTTC.

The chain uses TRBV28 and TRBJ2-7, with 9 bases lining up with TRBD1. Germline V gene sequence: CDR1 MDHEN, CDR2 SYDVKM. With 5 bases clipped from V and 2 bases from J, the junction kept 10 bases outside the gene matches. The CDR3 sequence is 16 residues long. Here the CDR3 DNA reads TGTGCCAGCAGTAGGGGCCGGGACAGGGCACCCTACGAGCAGTACTTC. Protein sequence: CASSRGRDRAPYEQYF.

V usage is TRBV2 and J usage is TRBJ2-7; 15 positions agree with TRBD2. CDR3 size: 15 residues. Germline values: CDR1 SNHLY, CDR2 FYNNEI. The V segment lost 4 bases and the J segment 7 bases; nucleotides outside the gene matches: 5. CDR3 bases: TGTGCCAGCAGTGTCCCGGGACTAGCGGGAGGTGAGCAGTACTTC. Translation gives CASSVPGLAGGEQYF.

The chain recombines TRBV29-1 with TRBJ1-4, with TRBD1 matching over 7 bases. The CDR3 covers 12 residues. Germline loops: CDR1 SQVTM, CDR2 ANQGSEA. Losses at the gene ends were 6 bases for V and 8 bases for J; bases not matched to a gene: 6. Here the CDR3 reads CSVRQGHEKLFF. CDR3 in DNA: TGCAGCGTGAGACAGGGTCACGAAAAACTGTTTTTT. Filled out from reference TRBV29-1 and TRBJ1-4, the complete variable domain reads SAVISQKPSRDICQRGTSLTIQCQVDSQVTMMFWYRQQPGQSLTLIATANQGSEATYESGFVIDKFPISRPNLTFSTLTVSNMSPEDSSIYLCSVRQGHEKLFFGSGTQLSVL.

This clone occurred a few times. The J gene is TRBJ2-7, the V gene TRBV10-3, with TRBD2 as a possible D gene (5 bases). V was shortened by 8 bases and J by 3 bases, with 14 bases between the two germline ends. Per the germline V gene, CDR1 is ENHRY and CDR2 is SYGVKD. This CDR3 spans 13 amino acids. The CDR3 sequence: CAIGERAGYEQYF. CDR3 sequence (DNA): TGTGCCATCGGGGAGAGGGCCGGCTACGAGCAGTACTTC.

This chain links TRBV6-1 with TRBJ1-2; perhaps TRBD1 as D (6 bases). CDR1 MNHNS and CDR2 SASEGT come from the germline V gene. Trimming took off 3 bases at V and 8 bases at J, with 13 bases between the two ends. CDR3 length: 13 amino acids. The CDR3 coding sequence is TGTGCCAGCAGTGAGTCCAGGGGTGCAGGCTACACCTTC. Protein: CASSESRGAGYTF.

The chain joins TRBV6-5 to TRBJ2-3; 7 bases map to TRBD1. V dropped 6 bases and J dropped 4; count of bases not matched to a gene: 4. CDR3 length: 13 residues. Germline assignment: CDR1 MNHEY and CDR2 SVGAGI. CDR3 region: CASRLTGADTQYF. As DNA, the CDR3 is TGTGCCAGCAGACTCACAGGGGCAGATACGCAGTATTTT.

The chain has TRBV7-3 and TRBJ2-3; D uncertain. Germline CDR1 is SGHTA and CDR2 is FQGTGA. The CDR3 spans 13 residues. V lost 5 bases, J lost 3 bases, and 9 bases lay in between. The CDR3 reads CASSLSRTDTQYF. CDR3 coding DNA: TGTGCCAGCAGCCTCTCCCGTACAGATACGCAGTATTTT.

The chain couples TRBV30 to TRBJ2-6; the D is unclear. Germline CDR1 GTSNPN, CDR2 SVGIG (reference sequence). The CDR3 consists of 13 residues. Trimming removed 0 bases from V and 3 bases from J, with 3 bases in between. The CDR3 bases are TGTGCCTGGAGTGTACATGGGGCCAACGTCCTGACTTTC. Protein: CAWSVHGANVLTF.